This TCR beta chain was sequenced for a study of shared clonotypes between healthy human individuals. The table came from immunoSEQ multiplex PCR; TCRdb's copy has only in-frame clones and leaves some out. The data show about 1.5 million clones, 95% to 99% seen once. None of the donors, who were healthy HIV-negative adults, had recently had acute infections or vaccinations. V was trimmed by 4 bases and J by 3 bases, leaving 12 bases between them. The CDR3 covers 15 residues. Per germline, CDR1 MNHEY and CDR2 SMNVEV (reference sequence). The sequence derives from a young man in good health. The sample comprised naive CD4+ T cells sorted from blood. The subset is: CD45RA+ positively selected. This rearrangement joins TRBV27 to TRBJ1-4, with D tentatively TRBD1 (6 bases). The chain's CDR3 is CASSSRGWANEKLFF. The DNA of the CDR3 is TGTGCCAGCAGTTCCAGGGGTTGGGCTAATGAAAAACTGTTTTTT.